Below, 14 T cell receptor beta chains from the same sample are listed, as sequenced in a study of identical twins. From the 5' RACE reads, TCRdb called clonotypes with MiXCR, one entry per CDR3 protein. Of around 1.7 million distinct CDR3 sequences in the sample, about 31% were seen once. Sequencing was carried out using cord blood. The receptor set was obtained from a newborn girl in good health.

This clonotype was detected many times. This sequence joins TRBV12-3 or TRBV12-4 and TRBJ1-2, with D uncertain. The V end lost 1 base, the J end lost 8 bases, and 5 bases lay between the germline ends. The CDR3 has 11 residues. CDR3 nucleotides: TGTGCCAGCAGTTTAGGATCCGGCTACACCTTC. Protein sequence: CASSLGSGYTF.

A few counts support this clonotype. V gene TRBV20-1 combines with J gene TRBJ1-5; weak D call: TRBD1 (6 bases). Germline loops: CDR1 DFQATT, CDR2 SNEGSKA (reference sequence). Trimming left V 5 bases short and J 6 bases short, with 20 bases between. The CDR3 sequence is 15 residues long. CDR3 nucleotide sequence: TGCAGTGCTGCAAAGACAACAGGGAGAAGTCAGCCCCAGCATTTT. Its protein is CSAAKTTGRSQPQHF.

Only one count was recorded for this clonotype. V and J are TRBV30 and TRBJ2-1; no reliable D call. The V gene's germline CDR1 is GTSNPN and CDR2 SVGIG (reference sequence). CDR3 length: 12 amino acids. The germline V and J ends were trimmed by 3 bases and 7 bases, with 10 bases remaining between them. CDR3 nucleotides: TGTGCCTGGAGCGGACGTTGGAATGAGCAGTTCTTC. Translating gives CAWSGRWNEQFF.

The table lists this clonotype with a few counts. This chain uses TRBV20-1 with TRBJ1-2; 10 bases are a match to TRBD1. Germline V lookup: CDR1 DFQATT, CDR2 SNEGSKA (reference sequence). The ends lost 6 bases at V and 4 bases at J; junction bases unmatched: 5. The CDR3 runs to 13 residues. CDR3 residues: CSARTGGLYGYTF. The CDR3 DNA reads TGCAGTGCCAGGACAGGGGGACTCTATGGCTACACCTTC.

This clonotype appeared once. The genes are TRBV20-1 and TRBJ2-1, with TRBD1 identical over 8 bases. The assigned J gene may be wrong: the sequence end matches TRBJ2-7 better. Germline V gene lookup returns CDR1 DFQATT and CDR2 SNEGSKA (reference sequence). The CDR3 totals 13 residues. In nucleotides, the CDR3 is TGCAGTTGGGCAGGGGGCTCCTACAATGAGCAGTACTTC. Its protein product is CSWAGGSYNEQYF.

The rearrangement links TRBV7-2 to TRBJ2-1, with D hard to call. Trimming took off 1 base at V and 13 bases at J, with 20 bases between the two ends. This CDR3 has 15 residues. CDR1 SGHTA and CDR2 FQGNSA come from the germline V gene. The CDR3 protein is CASSLVPTNQETQFF. CDR3 in DNA: TGTGCCAGCAGCTTAGTGCCGACAAACCAAGAGACCCAGTTCTTC.

V usage is TRBV10-3 and J usage is TRBJ1-1, with D possibly TRBD1 on 5 matching bases. The V end was cut by 0 bases, the J end by 1 base, with 9 bases between. CDR3 length: 15 amino acids. Germline V gives CDR1 ENHRY, CDR2 SYGVKD. CDR3 DNA: TGTGCCATCAGTGAGTCCCCTACAGGGAACACTGAAGCTTTCTTT. It specifies CAISESPTGNTEAFF.

This clonotype was recorded a few times. The V gene is TRBV20-1, the J gene TRBJ2-1, with 8 bases lining up with TRBD2. CDR3 length equals 16 residues. V dropped 3 bases and J dropped 0; count of bases not matched to a gene: 7. Germline-derived CDR1 and CDR2 are DFQATT and SNEGSKA (reference sequence). CDR3 in amino acids: CSARLFSGSSYNEQFF. The CDR3 region has the DNA TGCAGTGCTAGGTTGTTCAGCGGGAGCTCCTACAATGAGCAGTTCTTC.

The rearrangement links TRBV29-1 to TRBJ2-1; tentative D call: TRBD1 (6 bases). The CDR3 is made up of 11 amino acids. Germline CDR1 and CDR2: SQVTM and ANQGSEA. Deletions cut 7 bases from V and 10 bases from J, with 14 bases between. CDR3 sequence reads: CSGKQGDEQFF. CDR3 coding DNA: TGCAGCGGGAAACAGGGTGACGAGCAGTTCTTC.

This chain links TRBV10-3 with TRBJ2-1; 11 bases align to TRBD2. Trimming at V came to 6 bases and at J to 8 bases, leaving 3 bases not matched to a gene. CDR3 length: 13 residues. Germline loops: CDR1 ENHRY, CDR2 SYGVKD. CDR3 amino acids: CAIRGTSGDEQFF. CDR3 coding DNA: TGTGCCATCAGAGGGACTAGCGGCGATGAGCAGTTCTTC.

The chain couples TRBV27 to TRBJ2-7; D might be TRBD2 (5 bases). From germline, CDR1 is MNHEY and CDR2 SMNVEV (reference sequence). This CDR3 contains 16 residues. V was trimmed by 6 bases and J by 0 bases, leaving 18 bases between them. CDR3 region: CASSPRAGPYSYEQYF. The CDR3 DNA sequence: TGTGCCAGCAGCCCGAGGGCAGGTCCCTACTCCTACGAGCAGTACTTC.

This chain uses TRBV5-1 with TRBJ2-4; D unclear. CDR1 is SGHRS and CDR2 is YFSETQ in the germline V gene. V was shortened by 4 bases and J by 13 bases, with 15 bases between the two germline ends. The CDR3 is 12 amino acids. This chain's CDR3 is CASSQNTPEQYF. The DNA of the CDR3 is TGCGCCAGCAGCCAAAATACCCCTGAGCAGTACTTC.

Only a few counts were recorded for this clonotype. The V and J genes are TRBV7-8 and TRBJ1-2; no firm D call. The germline gives CDR1 SGHVS, CDR2 FQNEAQ. The V end was cut by 1 base, the J end by 5 bases, with 11 bases between. The CDR3 is 14 residues long. This CDR3 is CASSLEQRVYGYTF. The CDR3 DNA reads as TGTGCCAGCAGCTTAGAACAGAGAGTGTATGGCTACACCTTC.

The chain uses TRBV15 and TRBJ2-1, with 9 bases identical to TRBD2. Trimming at V came to 0 bases and at J to 2 bases, leaving 8 bases not matched to a gene. The CDR3 is 18 residues long. Germline lookup yields CDR1 LNHNV and CDR2 YYDKDF (reference sequence). The CDR3 loop is CATSRDLISGSPYNEQFF. Here the CDR3 DNA reads TGTGCCACCAGCAGAGACCTTATTAGCGGGAGCCCCTACAATGAGCAGTTCTTC. Full variable domain (outside the CDR3, taken from reference TRBV15 and TRBJ2-1): DAMVIQNPRYQVTQFGKPVTLSCSQTLNHNVMYWYQQKSSQAPKLLFHYYDKDFNNEADTPDNFQSRRPNTSFCFLDIRSPGLGDTAMYLCATSRDLISGSPYNEQFFGPGTRLTVL.